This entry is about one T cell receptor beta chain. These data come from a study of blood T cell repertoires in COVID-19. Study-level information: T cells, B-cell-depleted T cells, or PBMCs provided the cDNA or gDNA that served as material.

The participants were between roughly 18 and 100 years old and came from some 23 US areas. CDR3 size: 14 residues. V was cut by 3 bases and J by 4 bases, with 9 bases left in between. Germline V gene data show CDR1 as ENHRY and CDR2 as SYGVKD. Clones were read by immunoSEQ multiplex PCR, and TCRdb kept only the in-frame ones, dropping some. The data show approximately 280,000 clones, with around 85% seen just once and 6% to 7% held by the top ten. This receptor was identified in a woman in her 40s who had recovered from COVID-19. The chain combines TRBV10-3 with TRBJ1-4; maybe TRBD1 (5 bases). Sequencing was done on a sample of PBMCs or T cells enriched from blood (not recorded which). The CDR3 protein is CAISDVDSNEKLFF. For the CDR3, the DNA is TGTGCCATCAGTGACGTTGACAGTAATGAAAAACTGTTTTTT.